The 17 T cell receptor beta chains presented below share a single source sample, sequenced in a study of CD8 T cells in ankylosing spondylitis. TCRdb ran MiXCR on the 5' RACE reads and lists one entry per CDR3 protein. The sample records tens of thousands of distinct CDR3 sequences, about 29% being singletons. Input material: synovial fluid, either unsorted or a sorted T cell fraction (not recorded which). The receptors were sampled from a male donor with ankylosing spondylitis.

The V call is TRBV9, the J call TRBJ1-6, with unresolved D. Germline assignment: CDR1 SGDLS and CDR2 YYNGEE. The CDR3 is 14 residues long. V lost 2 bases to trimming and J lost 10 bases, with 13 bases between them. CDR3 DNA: TGTGCCAGCAGCGTGGGTGACATGAAGTCACCCCTCCACTTT. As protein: CASSVGDMKSPLHF.

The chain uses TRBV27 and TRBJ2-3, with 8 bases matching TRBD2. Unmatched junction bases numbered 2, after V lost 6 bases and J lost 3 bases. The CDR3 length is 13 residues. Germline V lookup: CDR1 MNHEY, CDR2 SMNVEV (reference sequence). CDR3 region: CASRLAGTDTQYF. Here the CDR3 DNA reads TGTGCCAGCAGATTAGCGGGAACAGATACGCAGTATTTT.

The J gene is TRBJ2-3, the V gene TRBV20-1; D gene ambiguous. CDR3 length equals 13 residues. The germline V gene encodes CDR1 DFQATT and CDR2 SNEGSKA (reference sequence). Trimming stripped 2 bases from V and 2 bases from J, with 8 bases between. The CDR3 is CSARIRSTDTQYF. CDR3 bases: TGCAGTGCTAGAATACGGTCCACAGATACGCAGTATTTT.

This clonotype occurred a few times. The CDR3: CASSQESGGGVTEAFF. The DNA of the CDR3 is TGTGCCAGCAGCCAAGAGTCAGGGGGCGGTGTCACTGAAGCTTTCTTT. This chain joins TRBV14 and TRBJ1-1; 8 positions agree with TRBD1. The CDR3 consists of 16 residues. V dropped 0 bases and J dropped 4; count of bases not matched to a gene: 7. CDR1 and CDR2 from the germline V gene are SGHDN and FVKESK. Based on the CDR3 plus reference TRBV14 and TRBJ1-1, the full variable domain is EAGVTQFPSHSVIEKGQTVTLRCDPISGHDNLYWYRRVMGKEIKFLLHFVKESKQDESGMPNNRFLAERTGGTYSTLKVQPAELEDSGVYFCASSQESGGGVTEAFFGQGTRLTVV.

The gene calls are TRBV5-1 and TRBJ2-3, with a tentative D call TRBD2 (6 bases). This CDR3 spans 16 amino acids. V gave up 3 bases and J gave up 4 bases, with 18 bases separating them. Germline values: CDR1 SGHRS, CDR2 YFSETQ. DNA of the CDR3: TGCGCCAGCAGCTGGGGACTCCTCTGGCGGGCAGATACGCAGTATTTT. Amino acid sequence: CASSWGLLWRADTQYF.

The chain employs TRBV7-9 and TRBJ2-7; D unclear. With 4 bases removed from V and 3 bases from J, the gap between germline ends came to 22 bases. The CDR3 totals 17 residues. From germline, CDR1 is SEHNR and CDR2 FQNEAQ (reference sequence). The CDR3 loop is CASSSQTHEDGFYEQYF. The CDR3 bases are TGTGCCAGCAGCTCGCAAACACACGAGGACGGATTCTACGAGCAGTACTTC.

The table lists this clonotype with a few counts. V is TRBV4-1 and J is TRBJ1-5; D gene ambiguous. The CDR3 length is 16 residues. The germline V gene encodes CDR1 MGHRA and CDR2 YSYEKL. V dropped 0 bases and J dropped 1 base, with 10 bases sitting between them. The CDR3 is CASSQDRTLSNQPQHF. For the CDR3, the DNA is TGCGCCAGCAGCCAAGATAGAACCCTGAGCAATCAGCCCCAGCATTTT.

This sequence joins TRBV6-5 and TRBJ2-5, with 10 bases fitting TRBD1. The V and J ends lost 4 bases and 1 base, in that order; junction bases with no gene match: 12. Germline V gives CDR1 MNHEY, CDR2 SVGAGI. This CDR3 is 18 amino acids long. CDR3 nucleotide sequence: TGTGCCAGCAGTTCCACCGGGACAGGGGTCACCCTCCAAGAGACCCAGTACTTC. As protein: CASSSTGTGVTLQETQYF.

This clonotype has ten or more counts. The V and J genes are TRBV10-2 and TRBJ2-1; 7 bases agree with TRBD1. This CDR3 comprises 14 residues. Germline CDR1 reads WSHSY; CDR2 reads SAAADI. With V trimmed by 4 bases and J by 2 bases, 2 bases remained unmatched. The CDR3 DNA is TGCGCCAGCAGTGCGGGACAGCCCTACAATGAGCAGTTCTTC. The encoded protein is CASSAGQPYNEQFF.

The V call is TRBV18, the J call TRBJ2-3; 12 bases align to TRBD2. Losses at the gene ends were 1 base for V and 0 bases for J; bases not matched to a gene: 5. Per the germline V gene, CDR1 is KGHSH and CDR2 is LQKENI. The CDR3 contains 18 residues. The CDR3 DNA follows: TGTGCCAGCTCACCACTAACTAGCGGGAGGCGTAGCACAGATACGCAGTATTTT. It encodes CASSPLTSGRRSTDTQYF.

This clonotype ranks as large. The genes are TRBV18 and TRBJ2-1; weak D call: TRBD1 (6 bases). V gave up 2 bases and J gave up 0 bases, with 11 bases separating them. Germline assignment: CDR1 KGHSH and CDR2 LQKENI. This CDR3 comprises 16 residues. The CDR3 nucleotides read TGTGCCAGCTCACCAATCCTAGGGGGCTCCTACAATGAGCAGTTCTTC. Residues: CASSPILGGSYNEQFF.

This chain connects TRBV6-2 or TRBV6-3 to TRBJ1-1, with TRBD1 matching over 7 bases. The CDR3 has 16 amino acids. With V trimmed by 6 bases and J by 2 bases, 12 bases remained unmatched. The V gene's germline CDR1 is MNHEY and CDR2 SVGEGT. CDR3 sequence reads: CASRAQTGVRNTEAFF. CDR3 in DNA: TGTGCCAGCAGGGCTCAAACAGGGGTCCGAAACACTGAAGCTTTCTTT.

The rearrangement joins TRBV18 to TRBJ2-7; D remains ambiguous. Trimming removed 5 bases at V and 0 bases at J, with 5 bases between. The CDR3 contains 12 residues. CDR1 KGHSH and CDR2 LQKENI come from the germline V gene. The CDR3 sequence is CASSWSSYEQYV. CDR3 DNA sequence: TGTGCCAGCTCATGGAGCTCCTACGAGCAGTACGTC.

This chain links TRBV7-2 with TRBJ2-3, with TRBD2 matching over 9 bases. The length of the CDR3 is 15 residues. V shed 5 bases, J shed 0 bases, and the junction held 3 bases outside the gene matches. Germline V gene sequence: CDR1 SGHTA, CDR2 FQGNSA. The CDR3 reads CASSTGTSSTDTQYF. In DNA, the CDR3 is TGTGCCAGCAGCACTGGGACTAGCAGCACAGATACGCAGTATTTT.

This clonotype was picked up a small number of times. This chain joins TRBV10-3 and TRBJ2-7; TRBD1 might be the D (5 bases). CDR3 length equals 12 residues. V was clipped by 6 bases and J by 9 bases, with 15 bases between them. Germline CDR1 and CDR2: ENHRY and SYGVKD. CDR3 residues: CAIRPDLGPQYF. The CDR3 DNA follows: TGTGCCATCAGACCCGACCTGGGGCCGCAGTACTTC.

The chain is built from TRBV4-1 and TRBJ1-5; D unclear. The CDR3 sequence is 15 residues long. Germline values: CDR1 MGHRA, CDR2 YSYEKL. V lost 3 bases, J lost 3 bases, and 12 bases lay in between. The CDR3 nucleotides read TGCGCCAGCAGCCATAACCGGGTGGCCAATCAGCCCCAGCATTTT. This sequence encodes CASSHNRVANQPQHF.

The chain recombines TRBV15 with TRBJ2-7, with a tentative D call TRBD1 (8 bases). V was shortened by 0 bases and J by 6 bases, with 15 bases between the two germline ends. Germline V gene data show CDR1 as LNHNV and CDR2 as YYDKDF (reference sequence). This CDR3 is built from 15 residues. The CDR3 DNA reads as TGTGCCACCAGCAGAGATCCACAGGGGGAGGGCGAGCAGTACTTC. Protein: CATSRDPQGEGEQYF.